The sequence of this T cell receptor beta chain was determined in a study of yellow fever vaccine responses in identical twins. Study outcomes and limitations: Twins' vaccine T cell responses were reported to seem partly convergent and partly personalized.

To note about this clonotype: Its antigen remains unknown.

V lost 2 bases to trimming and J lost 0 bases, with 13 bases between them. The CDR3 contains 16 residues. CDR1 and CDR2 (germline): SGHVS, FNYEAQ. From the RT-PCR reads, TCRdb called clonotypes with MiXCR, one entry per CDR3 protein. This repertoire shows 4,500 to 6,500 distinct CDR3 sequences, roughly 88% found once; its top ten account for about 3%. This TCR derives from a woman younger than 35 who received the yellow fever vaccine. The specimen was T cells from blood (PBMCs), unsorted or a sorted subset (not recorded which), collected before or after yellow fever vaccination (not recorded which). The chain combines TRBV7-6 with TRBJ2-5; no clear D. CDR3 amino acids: CASSLPANQYQETQYF. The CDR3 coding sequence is TGTGCCAGCAGCTTACCGGCTAATCAGTACCAAGAGACCCAGTACTTC.